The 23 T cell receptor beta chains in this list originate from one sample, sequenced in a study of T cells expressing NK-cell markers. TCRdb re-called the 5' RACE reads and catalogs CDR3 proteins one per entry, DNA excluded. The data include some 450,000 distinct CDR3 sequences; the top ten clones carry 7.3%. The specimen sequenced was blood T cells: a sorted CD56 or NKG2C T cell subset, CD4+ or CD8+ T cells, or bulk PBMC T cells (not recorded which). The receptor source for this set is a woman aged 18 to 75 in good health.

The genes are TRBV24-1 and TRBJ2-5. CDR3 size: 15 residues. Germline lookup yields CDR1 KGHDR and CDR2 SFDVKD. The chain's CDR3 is CATSDPLRGQETQYF.

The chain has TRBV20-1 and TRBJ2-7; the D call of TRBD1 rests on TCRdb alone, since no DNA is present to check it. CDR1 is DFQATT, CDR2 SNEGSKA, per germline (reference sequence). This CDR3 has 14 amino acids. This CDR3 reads CSARDRTGTHEQYF.

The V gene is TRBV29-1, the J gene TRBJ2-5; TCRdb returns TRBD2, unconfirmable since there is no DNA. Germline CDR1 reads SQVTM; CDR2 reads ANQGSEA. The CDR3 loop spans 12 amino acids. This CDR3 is CSVAGGQETQYF. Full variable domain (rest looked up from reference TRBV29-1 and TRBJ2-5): SAVISQKPSRDICQRGTSLTIQCQVDSQVTMMFWYRQQPGQSLTLIATANQGSEATYESGFVIDKFPISRPNLTFSTLTVSNMSPEDSSIYLCSVAGGQETQYFGPGTRLLVL.

CDR3 residues: CASSPEGSYNSPLHF. The rearrangement links TRBV6-1 to TRBJ1-6. CDR3 length: 15 residues. Germline CDR1 and CDR2: MNHNS and SASEGT.

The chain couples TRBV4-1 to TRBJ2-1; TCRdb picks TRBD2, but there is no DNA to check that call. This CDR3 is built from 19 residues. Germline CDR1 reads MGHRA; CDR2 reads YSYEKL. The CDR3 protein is CASSRKLAGAPSSYNEQFF.

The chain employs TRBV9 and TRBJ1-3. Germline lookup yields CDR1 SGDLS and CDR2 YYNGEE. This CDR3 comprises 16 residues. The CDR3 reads CASSVGPTSSGNTIYF.

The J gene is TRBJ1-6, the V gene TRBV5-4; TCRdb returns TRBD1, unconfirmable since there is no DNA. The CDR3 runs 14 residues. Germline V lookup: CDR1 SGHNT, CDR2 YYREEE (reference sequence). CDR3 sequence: CASRRTGGDSPLHF.

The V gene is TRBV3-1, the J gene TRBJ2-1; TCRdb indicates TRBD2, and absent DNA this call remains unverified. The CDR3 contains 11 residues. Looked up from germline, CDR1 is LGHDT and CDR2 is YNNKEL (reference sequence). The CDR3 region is CATQRSGGLFF.

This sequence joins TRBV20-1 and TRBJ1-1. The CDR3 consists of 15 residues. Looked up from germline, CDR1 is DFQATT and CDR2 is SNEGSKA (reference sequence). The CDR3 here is CSAREWAGRNTEAFF.

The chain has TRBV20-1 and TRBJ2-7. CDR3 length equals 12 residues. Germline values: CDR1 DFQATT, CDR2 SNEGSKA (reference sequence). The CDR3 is CSAKSGPYEQYF.

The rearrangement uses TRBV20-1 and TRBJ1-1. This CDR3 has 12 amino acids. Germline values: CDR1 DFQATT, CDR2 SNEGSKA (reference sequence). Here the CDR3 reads CSARGLNTEAFF.

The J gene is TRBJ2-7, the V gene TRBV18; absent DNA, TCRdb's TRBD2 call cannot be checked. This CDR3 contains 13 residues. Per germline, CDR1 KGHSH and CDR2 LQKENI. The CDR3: CASSAGRDYEQYF. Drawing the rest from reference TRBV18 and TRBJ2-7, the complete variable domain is NAGVMQNPRHLVRRRGQEARLRCSPMKGHSHVYWYRQLPEEGLKFMVYLQKENIIDESGMPKERFSAEFPKEGPSILRIQQVVRGDSAAYFCASSAGRDYEQYFGPGTRLTVT.

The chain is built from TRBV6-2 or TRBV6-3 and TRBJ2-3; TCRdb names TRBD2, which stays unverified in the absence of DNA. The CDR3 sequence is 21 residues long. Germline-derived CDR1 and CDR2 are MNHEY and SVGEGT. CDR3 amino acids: CASSYSMVTLRGGLDTDTQYF.

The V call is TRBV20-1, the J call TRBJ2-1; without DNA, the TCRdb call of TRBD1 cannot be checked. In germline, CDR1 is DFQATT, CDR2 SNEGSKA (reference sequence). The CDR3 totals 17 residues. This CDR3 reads CSARTKTGQGVRNEQFF.

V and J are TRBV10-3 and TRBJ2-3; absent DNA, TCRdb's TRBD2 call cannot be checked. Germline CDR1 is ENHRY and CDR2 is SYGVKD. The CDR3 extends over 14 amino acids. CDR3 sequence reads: CAIARAGDTYTQYF.

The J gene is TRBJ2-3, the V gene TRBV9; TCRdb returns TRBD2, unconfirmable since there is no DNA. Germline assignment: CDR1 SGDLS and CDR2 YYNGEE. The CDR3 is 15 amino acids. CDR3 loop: CASSDGTSGSDTQYF.

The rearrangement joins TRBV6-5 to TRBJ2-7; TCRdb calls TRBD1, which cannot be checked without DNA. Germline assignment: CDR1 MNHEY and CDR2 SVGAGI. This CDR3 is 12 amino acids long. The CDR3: CASSDRLYEQYF.

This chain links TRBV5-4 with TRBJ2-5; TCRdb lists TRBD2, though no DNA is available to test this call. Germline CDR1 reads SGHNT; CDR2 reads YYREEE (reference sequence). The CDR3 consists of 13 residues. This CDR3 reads CASSRDGRETQYF.

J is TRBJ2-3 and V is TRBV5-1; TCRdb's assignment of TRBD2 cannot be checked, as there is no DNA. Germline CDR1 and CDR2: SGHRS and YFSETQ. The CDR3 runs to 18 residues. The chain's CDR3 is CASSLQTSGPGRGDTQYF. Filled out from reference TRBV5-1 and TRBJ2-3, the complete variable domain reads KAGVTQTPRYLIKTRGQQVTLSCSPISGHRSVSWYQQTPGQGLQFLFEYFSETQRNKGNFPGRFSGRQFSNSRSEMNVSTLELGDSALYLCASSLQTSGPGRGDTQYFGPGTRLTVL.

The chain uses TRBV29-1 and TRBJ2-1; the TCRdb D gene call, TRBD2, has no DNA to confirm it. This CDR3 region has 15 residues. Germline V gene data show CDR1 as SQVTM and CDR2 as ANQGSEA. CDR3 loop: CSVELAGDSYNEQFF.

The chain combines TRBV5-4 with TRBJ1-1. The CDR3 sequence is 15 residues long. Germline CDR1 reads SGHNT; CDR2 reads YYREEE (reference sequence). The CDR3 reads CASSFLLTPNTEAFF.

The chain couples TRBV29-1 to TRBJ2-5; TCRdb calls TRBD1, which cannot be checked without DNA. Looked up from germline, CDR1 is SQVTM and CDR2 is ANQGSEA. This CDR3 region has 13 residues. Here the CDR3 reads CSVEKDKQETQYF.

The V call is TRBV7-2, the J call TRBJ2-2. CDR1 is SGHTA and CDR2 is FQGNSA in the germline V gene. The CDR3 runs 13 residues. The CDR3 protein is CASSRLLTGELFF.